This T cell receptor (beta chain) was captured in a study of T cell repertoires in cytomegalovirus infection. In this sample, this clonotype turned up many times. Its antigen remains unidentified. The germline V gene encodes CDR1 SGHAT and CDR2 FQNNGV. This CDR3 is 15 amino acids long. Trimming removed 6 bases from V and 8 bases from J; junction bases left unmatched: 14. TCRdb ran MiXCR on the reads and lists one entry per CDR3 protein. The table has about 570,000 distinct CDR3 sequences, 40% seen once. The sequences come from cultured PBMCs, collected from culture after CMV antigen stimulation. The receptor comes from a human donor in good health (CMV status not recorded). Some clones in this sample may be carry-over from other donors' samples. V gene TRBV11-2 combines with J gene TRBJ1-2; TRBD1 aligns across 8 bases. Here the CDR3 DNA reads TGTGCCAGCAGTGGGGACAGGAAGTTCTCTATGGGCTACACCTTC. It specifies CASSGDRKFSMGYTF.